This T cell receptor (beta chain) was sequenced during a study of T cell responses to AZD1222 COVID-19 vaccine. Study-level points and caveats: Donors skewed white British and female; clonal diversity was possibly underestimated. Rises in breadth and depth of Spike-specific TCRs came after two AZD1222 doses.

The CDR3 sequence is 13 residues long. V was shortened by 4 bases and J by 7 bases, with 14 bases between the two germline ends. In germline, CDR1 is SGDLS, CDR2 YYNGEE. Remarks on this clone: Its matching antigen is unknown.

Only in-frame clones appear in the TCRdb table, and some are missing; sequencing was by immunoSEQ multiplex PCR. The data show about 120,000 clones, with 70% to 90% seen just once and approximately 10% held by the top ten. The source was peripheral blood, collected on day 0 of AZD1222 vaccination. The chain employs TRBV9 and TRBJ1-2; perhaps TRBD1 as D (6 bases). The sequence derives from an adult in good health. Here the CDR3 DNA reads TGTGCCAGCAGCAGGGACATCGCCAGTGGCTACACCTTC. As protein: CASSRDIASGYTF.